The clone carrying this TCR beta chain has only a few counts. The data derive from a study of T cells in Graves' hyperthyroidism and ophthalmopathy. Amplification of TCR beta CDR3 regions was performed using RNA transcripts as template. Carried out on the TCR CDR3, a first-round RT-PCR used the HTBI primer set. TCRdb reprocessed the multiplex PCR reads with MiXCR, giving one entry per CDR3 protein. The sample lists some 800,000 distinct CDR3 sequences, roughly 37% occurring once. This CDR3 spans 15 amino acids. V shed 0 bases and J shed 10 bases, with 19 bases lying between them. Germline lookup yields CDR1 SGHRS and CDR2 YFSETQ.

The chain links TRBV5-1 to TRBJ2-5; maybe TRBD1 (5 bases). The sample taken for sequencing was blood. The clonotype was recovered from a young man with Graves' hyperthyroidism. As DNA, the CDR3 is TGCGCCAGCAGCTTGGCCGAAGGAAATCCCAGGGACCAGTACTTC. It translates to CASSLAEGNPRDQYF.